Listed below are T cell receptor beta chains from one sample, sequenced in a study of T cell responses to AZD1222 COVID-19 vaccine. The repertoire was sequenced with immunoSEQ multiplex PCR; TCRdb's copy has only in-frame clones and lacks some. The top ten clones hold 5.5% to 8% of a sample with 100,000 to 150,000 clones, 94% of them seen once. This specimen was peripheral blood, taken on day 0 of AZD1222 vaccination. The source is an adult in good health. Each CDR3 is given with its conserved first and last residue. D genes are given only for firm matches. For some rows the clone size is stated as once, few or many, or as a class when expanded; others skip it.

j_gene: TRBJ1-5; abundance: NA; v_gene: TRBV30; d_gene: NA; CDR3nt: TGTGCCTGGAGTGTACTAGGACATCAGCCCCAGCATTTT; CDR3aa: CAWSVLGHQPQHF
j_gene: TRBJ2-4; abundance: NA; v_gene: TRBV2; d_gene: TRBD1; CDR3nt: TGTGCCAGCACAGGGGGTAGCAAAAACATTCAGTACTTC; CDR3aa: CASTGGSKNIQYF
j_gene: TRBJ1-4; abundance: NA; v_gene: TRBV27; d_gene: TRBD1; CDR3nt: TGTGCCAGCAGTTTATCCGGGACAGTGAATGAAAAACTGTTTTTT; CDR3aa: CASSLSGTVNEKLFF
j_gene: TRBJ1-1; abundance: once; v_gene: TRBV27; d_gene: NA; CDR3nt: TGTGCCAGCAGTTTATCGGCAGGAATGAACACTGAAGCTTTCTTT; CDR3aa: CASSLSAGMNTEAFF
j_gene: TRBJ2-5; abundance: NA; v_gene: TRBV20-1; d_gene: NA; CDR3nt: TGCAGTGCCTTAAAAGAGACCCAGTACTTC; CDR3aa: CSALKETQYF
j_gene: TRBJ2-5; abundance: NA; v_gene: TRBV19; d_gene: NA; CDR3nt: TGTGCCAGTACTGACAGGCCGCAAGAGACCCAGTACTTC; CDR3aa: CASTDRPQETQYF
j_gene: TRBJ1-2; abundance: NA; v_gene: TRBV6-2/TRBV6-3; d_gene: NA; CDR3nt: TGTGCCAGCAGTTCCCCGGGGGGCTATGGCTACACCTTC; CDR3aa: CASSSPGGYGYTF
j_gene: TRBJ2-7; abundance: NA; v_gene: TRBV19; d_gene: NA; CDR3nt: TGTGCCAGTGCCCTCGACAGTTCCTACGAGCAGTACTTC; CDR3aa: CASALDSSYEQYF
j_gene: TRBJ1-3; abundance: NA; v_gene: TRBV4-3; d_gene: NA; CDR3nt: TGCGCCAGCAGCCTCGGCGGACTTATTGGGGATGGAAACACCATATATTTT; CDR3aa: CASSLGGLIGDGNTIYF
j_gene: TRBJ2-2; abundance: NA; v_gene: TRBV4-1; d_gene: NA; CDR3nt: TGCGCCAGCAGCCAAGGGGGCCTTCCGGGCGGGGAGCTGTTTTTT; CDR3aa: CASSQGGLPGGELFF
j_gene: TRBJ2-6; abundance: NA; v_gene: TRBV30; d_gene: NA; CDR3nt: TGTGCCTGGGTGCGACAGGGGGCCAACGTCCTGACTTTC; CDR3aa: CAWVRQGANVLTF
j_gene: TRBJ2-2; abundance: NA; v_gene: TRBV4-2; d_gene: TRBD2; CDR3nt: TGTGCCAGCAGCCAAGAGTCCAGGCGGGGGGCCGGGGAGCTGTTTTTT; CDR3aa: CASSQESRRGAGELFF
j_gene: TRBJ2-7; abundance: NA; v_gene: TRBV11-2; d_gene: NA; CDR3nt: TGTGCCAGCAGCTTGAACAGGGAGGCCGAGCAGTACTTC; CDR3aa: CASSLNREAEQYF
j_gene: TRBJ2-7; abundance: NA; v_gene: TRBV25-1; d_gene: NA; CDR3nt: TGTGCCAGCAGCTCCCCCTACGAGCAGTACTTC; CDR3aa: CASSSPYEQYF
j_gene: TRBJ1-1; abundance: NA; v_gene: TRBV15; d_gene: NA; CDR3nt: TGTGCCACCAGCACAGGACAGTTTTGGCGGAACACTGAAGCTTTCTTT; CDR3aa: CATSTGQFWRNTEAFF
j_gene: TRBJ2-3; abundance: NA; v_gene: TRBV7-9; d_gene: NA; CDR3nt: TGTGCCAGCAGCTTGGTCTCGTATACGCAGTATTTT; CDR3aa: CASSLVSYTQYF
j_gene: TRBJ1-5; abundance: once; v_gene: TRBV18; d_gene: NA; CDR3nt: TGTGCCAGCTCACCACCAGGGAGTATCAATCAGCCCCAGCATTTT; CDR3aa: CASSPPGSINQPQHF
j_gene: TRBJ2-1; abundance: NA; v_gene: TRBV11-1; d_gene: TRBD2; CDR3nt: TGTGCCAGCAGCTCGGGGACTAGCGGTCACAATGAGCAGTTCTTC; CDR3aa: CASSSGTSGHNEQFF
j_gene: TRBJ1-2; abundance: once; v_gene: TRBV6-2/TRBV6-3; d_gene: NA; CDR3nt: TGTGCCAGCAGTTACCCCGAGACACCCGTCTATGGCTACACCTTC; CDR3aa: CASSYPETPVYGYTF
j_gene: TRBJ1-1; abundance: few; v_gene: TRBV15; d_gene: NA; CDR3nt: TGTGCCACCAGCCCCCGGAGGGCGGGGAACACTGAAGCTTTCTTT; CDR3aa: CATSPRRAGNTEAFF
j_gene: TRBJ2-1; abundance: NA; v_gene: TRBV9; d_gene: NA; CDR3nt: TGTGCCAGCAGCCGCAGAGCTAAGAATAAGGGGTATCGGATCCCAGGGCCCAATGAGCAGTTCTTC; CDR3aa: CASSRRAKNKGYRIPGPNEQFF
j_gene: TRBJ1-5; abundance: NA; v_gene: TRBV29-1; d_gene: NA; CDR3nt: TGCAGCGTTGATAGGGGGAGCAATCAGCCCCAGCATTTT; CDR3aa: CSVDRGSNQPQHF
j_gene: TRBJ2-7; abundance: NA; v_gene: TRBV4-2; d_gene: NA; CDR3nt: TGTGCCAGCAGCCAAGAAAGGGTTTTCTACGAGCAGTACTTC; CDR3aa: CASSQERVFYEQYF
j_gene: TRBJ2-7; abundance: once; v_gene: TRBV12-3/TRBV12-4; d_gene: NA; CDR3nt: TGTGCCAGCAGACGTGACAGGCGGGAGCAGTACTTC; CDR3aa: CASRRDRREQYF
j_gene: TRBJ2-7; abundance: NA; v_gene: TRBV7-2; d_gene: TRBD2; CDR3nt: TGTGCCAGCAGCCAACCGACTAGCGGGAGGTCCCACGAGCAGTACTTC; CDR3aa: CASSQPTSGRSHEQYF
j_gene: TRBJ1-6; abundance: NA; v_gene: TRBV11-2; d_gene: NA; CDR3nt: TGTGCCAGCAGCTTAGGACAGCCTAATTCACCCCTCCACTTT; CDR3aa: CASSLGQPNSPLHF